This passage covers 23 T cell receptor beta chains from one sample sequenced in a study of blood T cell repertoires in COVID-19. Generated by immunoSEQ multiplex PCR, the TCRdb table keeps only in-frame clones and is missing some. The table lists about 260,000 clones, approximately 82% of them singletons, with 1.5% to 2% in the top ten. Sequencing was carried out using peripheral blood. These receptors all stem from a woman aged 80 or over with acute or convalescent COVID-19.

This chain's CDR3 is CASSLGLAGGTGELFF. The CDR3 bases are TGTGCCAGCAGCTTAGGCCTGGCGGGAGGGACCGGGGAGCTGTTTTTT. This rearrangement joins TRBV7-2 to TRBJ2-2; 9 nucleotides match TRBD2. Germline trimming cut 1 base from V and 5 bases from J; bases unmatched to any gene: 5. This CDR3 region has 16 residues. The germline gives CDR1 SGHTA, CDR2 FQGNSA.

The V gene is TRBV28, the J gene TRBJ1-1; weak D call: TRBD1 (6 bases). Germline assignment: CDR1 MDHEN and CDR2 SYDVKM. CDR3 length: 19 residues. The ends were cut back, 8 bases at V and 5 bases at J, with 33 bases in the middle. CDR3 DNA: TGTGCCAGCGGACGCCTTACGATACGATTACAGGGACGGGATACTGAAGCTTTCTTT. Protein: CASGRLTIRLQGRDTEAFF. Full variable domain (missing parts from reference TRBV28 and TRBJ1-1): DVKVTQSSRYLVKRTGEKVFLECVQDMDHENMFWYRQDPGLGLRLIYFSYDVKMKEKGDIPEGYSVSREKKERFSLILESASTNQTSMYLCASGRLTIRLQGRDTEAFFGQGTRLTVV.

The chain combines TRBV5-1 with TRBJ2-3; TRBD1 agrees at 7 bases. This CDR3 has 15 amino acids. The germline V gene has CDR1 SGHRS and CDR2 YFSETQ. Trimming removed 5 bases from V and 2 bases from J; junction bases left unmatched: 8. This CDR3 is CASSFDRALTDTQYF. CDR3 sequence (DNA): TGCGCCAGCAGTTTTGACAGGGCCCTCACAGATACGCAGTATTTT.

This chain connects TRBV5-6 to TRBJ1-3; D is uncertain. This CDR3 has 15 residues. Germline V gives CDR1 SGHDT, CDR2 YYEEEE. Deletions cut 1 base from V and 4 bases from J, with 12 bases between. CDR3 region: CASSLSRSGGNTIYF. CDR3 nucleotides: TGTGCCAGCAGCTTGTCCAGATCGGGGGGAAACACCATATATTTT.

With regard to this clone: The sample contains more than one DNA sequence encoding this CDR3. This rearrangement joins TRBV19 to TRBJ1-5; weak D call: TRBD1 (5 bases). CDR1 and CDR2 (germline): LNHDA, SQIVND (reference sequence). The CDR3 spans 14 residues. V lost 3 bases and J lost 6, with 12 bases in between. The CDR3, as DNA: TGTGCCAGTAGTATTGGGCAGGGCGGTCAGCCCCAGCATTTT. This translates into CASSIGQGGQPQHF.

This clone has more than one count but fewer than ten. V and J are TRBV14 and TRBJ1-3, with D tentatively TRBD1 (6 bases). The V gene lost 5 bases and the J gene lost 4 bases, with 12 bases spanning the gap. Per germline, CDR1 SGHDN and CDR2 FVKESK. There are 14 residues in the CDR3. This CDR3 reads CASSYAGAGNTIYF. The CDR3 DNA reads as TGTGCCAGCAGCTACGCAGGGGCAGGAAACACCATATATTTT.

V gene TRBV18 combines with J gene TRBJ2-3; 14 nucleotides agree with TRBD2. V trimming: 4 bases; J trimming: 6 bases; junction bases outside the gene matches: 6. The V gene's germline CDR1 is KGHSH and CDR2 LQKENI. This CDR3 contains 16 residues. For the CDR3, the DNA is TGTGCCAGCTCACTCGCGACTAGCGGGGGGGCGGATACGCAGTATTTT. It codes for CASSLATSGGADTQYF.

The gene calls are TRBV7-9 and TRBJ2-2; no reliable D call. Looked up from germline, CDR1 is SEHNR and CDR2 is FQNEAQ (reference sequence). V was shortened by 3 bases and J by 0 bases, with 5 bases between the two germline ends. The CDR3 spans 14 residues. This chain's CDR3 is CASSFIPNTGELFF. The CDR3 DNA reads TGTGCCAGCAGCTTTATCCCGAACACCGGGGAGCTGTTTTTT.

The V call is TRBV6-5, the J call TRBJ2-3, with D possibly TRBD1 on 6 matching bases. Per germline, CDR1 MNHEY and CDR2 SVGAGI. Trimming cost V 6 bases and J 0 bases, with 7 bases left between them. There are 13 residues in the CDR3. CDR3 in amino acids: CASRDRSTDTQYF. DNA of the CDR3: TGTGCCAGCAGGGACAGAAGCACAGATACGCAGTATTTT.

The V gene is TRBV7-3, the J gene TRBJ1-2, with 10 bases that match TRBD1. The V gene's germline CDR1 is SGHTA and CDR2 FQGTGA. The CDR3 is 14 amino acids. V shed 5 bases and J 6 bases; nucleotides not matched to a gene: 6. The CDR3 spells CASSQEGQGHGYTF. CDR3 DNA sequence: TGTGCCAGCAGCCAAGAGGGACAGGGGCATGGCTACACCTTC.

The chain uses TRBV25-1 and TRBJ2-7; 16 nucleotides line up with TRBD2. The CDR3 contains 16 residues. J gave up 5 bases and V 6 bases, and 7 bases lay outside the gene matches. Per germline, CDR1 MGHDK and CDR2 SYGVNS. The CDR3 is CASRGTSGRAGNEQYF. CDR3 nucleotides: TGTGCCAGCAGGGGGACTAGCGGGAGGGCCGGTAACGAGCAGTACTTC.

The chain is built from TRBV15 and TRBJ1-3; D is perhaps TRBD1 (6 bases). There are 16 residues in the CDR3. With 5 bases removed from V and 0 bases from J, the gap between germline ends came to 14 bases. Per the germline V gene, CDR1 is LNHNV and CDR2 is YYDKDF (reference sequence). CDR3 in DNA: TGTGCCACCAGCGGGACATCGGTTCGCTCTGGAAACACCATATATTTT. It specifies CATSGTSVRSGNTIYF.

This clone has only a few counts. This chain joins TRBV6-6 and TRBJ1-2; 9 bases align to TRBD1. V gave up 0 bases and J gave up 6 bases; unmatched junction bases: 2. Germline values: CDR1 MNHNY, CDR2 SVGAGI (reference sequence). This CDR3 spans 14 amino acids. Here the CDR3 DNA reads TGTGCCAGCAGTTACTCCGGGACAGGGAATGGCTACACCTTC. This codes for CASSYSGTGNGYTF.

In this sample, this clone turned up once. The J gene is TRBJ2-7, the V gene TRBV4-1, with 8 bases that match TRBD1. The V gene's germline CDR1 is MGHRA and CDR2 YSYEKL. The CDR3 runs 14 residues. After removal of 5 bases from V and 3 bases from J, the junction contained 6 bases not matched to a gene. This chain's CDR3 is CASSKGQAIYEQYF. In nucleotides, the CDR3 is TGCGCCAGCAGCAAGGGACAGGCAATCTACGAGCAGTACTTC.

This chain joins TRBV24-1 and TRBJ2-1; TRBD1 matches 7 bases. V lost 3 bases to trimming and J lost 4 bases; unmatched junction nucleotides: 2. Germline V lookup: CDR1 KGHDR, CDR2 SFDVKD. This CDR3 is built from 14 residues. The CDR3 loop reads CATSDTTGYNEQFF. CDR3 coding DNA: TGTGCCACCAGTGATACGACAGGGTACAATGAGCAGTTCTTC.

The chain has TRBV4-1 and TRBJ1-6; TRBD1 is a possible D gene (5 bases). CDR1 is MGHRA and CDR2 is YSYEKL in the germline V gene. CDR3 length: 15 amino acids. V dropped 0 bases and J dropped 6 bases, with 9 bases sitting between them. The CDR3 sequence: CASSQEDSLNSPLHF. The CDR3 coding sequence is TGCGCCAGCAGCCAAGAAGACAGCCTTAATTCACCCCTCCACTTT.

The rearrangement links TRBV6-5 to TRBJ1-6; D might be TRBD1 (6 bases). Trimming shortened V by 4 bases and J by 7 bases, and 8 bases separated the two germline ends. The CDR3 extends over 13 amino acids. Germline V gene data show CDR1 as MNHEY and CDR2 as SVGAGI. CDR3 protein: CASSLQGNSPLHF. In nucleotides, the CDR3 is TGTGCCAGCAGTTTGCAGGGGAATTCACCCCTCCACTTT.

The chain uses TRBV21-1 and TRBJ1-1; TRBD1 is taken as the D call from the table, unchecked against the DNA. TRBV21-1 is an annotated pseudogene. The length of the CDR3 is 14 residues. CDR3 sequence (DNA): TGTGCCAGCGTCAATTCAGTATCGAACACTGAAGCTTTCTTT. Translating it yields CASVNSVSNTEAFF.

With respect to this clone: One end of the junction varies from germline; a read error may be responsible. V is TRBV11-2 and J is TRBJ1-5, with D maybe TRBD1 (5 bases). This CDR3 comprises 14 residues. The germline gives CDR1 SGHAT, CDR2 FQNNGV. The DNA for the CDR3 is TGTGCCAGCAGCTTAGACGGCAGGGATCAACCCCAGCATTTT. Its protein product is CASSLDGRDQPQHF.

The chain recombines TRBV7-3 with TRBJ1-1; D is perhaps TRBD1 (6 bases). The CDR3 consists of 14 residues. The V end was cut by 2 bases, the J end by 1 base, with 8 bases between. From germline, CDR1 is SGHTA and CDR2 FQGTGA. CDR3 coding DNA: TGTGCCAGCAGCTTAGACAGGTGGAACACTGAAGCTTTCTTT. This codes for CASSLDRWNTEAFF.

This clone occurred a few times. The chain is built from TRBV30 and TRBJ1-4; TRBD1 aligns across 7 bases. Germline CDR1 GTSNPN, CDR2 SVGIG (reference sequence). Trimming removed 1 base from V and 6 bases from J; junction bases left unmatched: 5. The CDR3 has 14 residues. CDR3 amino acids: CAWSAPGGDEKLFF. CDR3 sequence (DNA): TGTGCCTGGAGTGCTCCAGGGGGAGATGAAAAACTGTTTTTT.

The V and J genes are TRBV6-9 and TRBJ2-1, with TRBD2 matching 9 bases. Germline assignment: CDR1 MNHGY and CDR2 SVAAGI. This CDR3 contains 15 residues. With 2 bases clipped from V and 8 bases from J, the junction kept 7 bases outside the gene matches. The CDR3 is CASSYVSGGPHEQFF. CDR3 coding DNA: TGTGCCAGCAGTTATGTCAGCGGGGGGCCCCATGAGCAGTTCTTC.

Only one count was recorded for this clone. J is TRBJ2-7 and V is TRBV18, with D possibly being TRBD2 (5 bases). Germline-derived CDR1 and CDR2 are KGHSH and LQKENI. V lost 8 bases and J 4 bases, leaving 12 bases between the germline ends. The CDR3 runs to 12 residues. CDR3 in DNA: TGTGCCAGCCTTGGAGGAGGTTACGAGCAGTACTTC. Translation gives CASLGGGYEQYF.